The rows below give T cell receptor beta chains drawn from one sample of a study of blood T cell repertoires in COVID-19. Some clones are missing from TCRdb's copy, which holds only in-frame ones; the method was immunoSEQ multiplex PCR. Here the sample spans over 100,000 clones, about 80% being singletons. The specimen was peripheral blood. These receptor sequences come from a woman aged 55-75 years with acute or convalescent COVID-19. Each CDR3 is given with its conserved first and last residue. The D gene is left open where the match is weak. Size is omitted from some rows. Given values are once, few, many or a class for expanded clones.

clone size,V gene,CDR3 length,J gene,D gene,CDR3 DNA,CDR3 protein
NA,TRBV10-3,15,TRBJ1-2,NA,TGTGCCATCAGTGAGTCAGGCTCCAGAAGGGGTGGCTACACCTTC,CAISESGSRRGGYTF
NA,TRBV7-6,14,TRBJ2-1,TRBD1,TGTGCCAGCAGCTTGGGACAGGGGACCGAGGTTGCGTTCTTC,CASSLGQGTEVAFF
NA,TRBV5-1,13,TRBJ1-1,NA,TGCGCCAGCAGCTTGACGGGGAACACTGAAGCTTTCTTT,CASSLTGNTEAFF
NA,TRBV19,14,TRBJ1-5,NA,TGTGCCAGTAGTCCGACAGGCATGAATCAGCCCCAGCATTTT,CASSPTGMNQPQHF
NA,TRBV24-1,13,TRBJ1-5,NA,TGTGCCACCAGTGACAGGGTAGGCCAGCCCCAGCATTTT,CATSDRVGQPQHF
NA,TRBV3-1/TRBV3-2,15,TRBJ1-6,NA,TGTGCCAGCAGCCAAACGGAGGGGCCGAATTCACCCCTCCACTTT,CASSQTEGPNSPLHF
once,TRBV7-9,15,TRBJ1-6,NA,TGTGCCAGCACCGACCCCCAGGGCTCAGCTTCACCCCTCCACTTT,CASTDPQGSASPLHF
NA,TRBV7-2,14,TRBJ1-5,NA,TGTGCCAGCAGCCCCTATTATAGCAATCAGCCCCAGCATTTT,CASSPYYSNQPQHF
NA,TRBV10-3,15,TRBJ2-2,TRBD1,TGTGCCATCGGCGGGAAAGGGACAGGGGCCGGGGAGCTGTTTTTT,CAIGGKGTGAGELFF
NA,TRBV5-1,16,TRBJ1-1,TRBD1,TGCGCCAGCAGCTGGGGGACAGGGCAAGGGAACACTGAAGCTTTCTTT,CASSWGTGQGNTEAFF
NA,TRBV5-4,16,TRBJ1-4,NA,TGTGCCAGCAGCCTCATGCCCCAGGGGAATCACGAAAAACTGTTTTTT,CASSLMPQGNHEKLFF
NA,TRBV10-3,18,TRBJ1-2,NA,TGTGCCATCAGTGAGTCCCCCCCCCAAGGAGGGCCGGACTATGGCTACACCTTC,CAISESPPQGGPDYGYTF
NA,TRBV21-1,15,TRBJ2-5,NA,TGTGCCAGCAGCAAACGTCCCAGGGGGTTGGAGACCCAGTACTTC,CASSKRPRGLETQYF
NA,TRBV6-6,13,TRBJ1-2,NA,TGTGCCAGCAGTTACTCGAACAGTTATGGCTACACCTTC,CASSYSNSYGYTF
NA,TRBV6-5,12,TRBJ1-2,NA,TGTGCCAGCACCCCCTGGGCAGGTGGCTACACCTTC,CASTPWAGGYTF
NA,TRBV5-4,14,TRBJ2-7,NA,TGTGCCAGCAGCATCATGACTCCTCCCTACGAGCAGTACTTC,CASSIMTPPYEQYF
NA,TRBV12-3/TRBV12-4,12,TRBJ1-2,NA,TGTGCCAGCAGACAGGGTAACTATGGCTACACCTTC,CASRQGNYGYTF
NA,TRBV6-5,15,TRBJ1-2,NA,TGTGCCAGCAGTTCATCGACCTCGACTAGAAGTGGCTACACCTTC,CASSSSTSTRSGYTF
NA,TRBV4-1,15,TRBJ1-1,TRBD1,TGCGCCAGCAGCCCCCTGGACAGGGTAGGGGCTGAAGCTTTCTTT,CASSPLDRVGAEAFF
NA,TRBV10-3,17,TRBJ1-4,TRBD1,TGTGCCATCAGCCCGATCCCCCGGGACAGCGATAATGAAAAACTGTTTTTT,CAISPIPRDSDNEKLFF
NA,TRBV5-8,15,TRBJ1-5,NA,TGTGCCAGCACCCCTGGGGCGGGGAGCAATCAGCCCCAGCATTTT,CASTPGAGSNQPQHF
NA,TRBV12-3/TRBV12-4,13,TRBJ1-2,TRBD1,TGTGCCAGCAGTCCCGGACAGGGAGGATTCTACACCTTC,CASSPGQGGFYTF
NA,TRBV7-2,12,TRBJ1-2,NA,TGTGCCAGCAGAAACGGAGAGGGTGGCTACACCTTC,CASRNGEGGYTF
few,TRBV6-5,16,TRBJ1-5,NA,TGTGCCAGCAGTTTACAGGGATACCATAGCAATCAGCCCCAGCATTTT,CASSLQGYHSNQPQHF
NA,TRBV27,15,TRBJ1-6,NA,TGTGCCAGCAGTTTAGAGGGGACTCGGGAGTCACCCCTCCACTTT,CASSLEGTRESPLHF
once,TRBV18,15,TRBJ1-5,NA,TGTGCCAGCTCACCAAACTCGAAACGGGATCAGCCCCAGCATTTT,CASSPNSKRDQPQHF
NA,TRBV29-1,12,TRBJ1-2,NA,TGCAGCGTTGAAGGGCAGGCCTATGGCTACACCTTC,CSVEGQAYGYTF
NA,TRBV6-6,17,TRBJ1-3,NA,TGTGCCAGCAGTCCTAGGTTAACACTCGATTCTGGAAACACCATATATTTT,CASSPRLTLDSGNTIYF
few,TRBV12-3/TRBV12-4,11,TRBJ1-1,NA,TGTGCCACCAAGGCGGTCACTGAAGCTTTCTTT,CATKAVTEAFF
NA,TRBV3-1/TRBV3-2,13,TRBJ1-1,NA,TGTGCCAGCAGCCAAGTACCAGGGCTCAAAGCTTTCTTT,CASSQVPGLKAFF
NA,TRBV7-9,16,TRBJ2-2,NA,TGTGCCAGCAGCCGAGCGGGACAGGCCGCGGCCGGGGAGCTGTTTTTT,CASSRAGQAAAGELFF
once,TRBV18,15,TRBJ1-1,TRBD1,TGTGCCAGCTCACGATCGGACAGGGGGTACACTGAAGCTTTCTTT,CASSRSDRGYTEAFF
NA,TRBV27,13,TRBJ2-7,TRBD1,TGTGCCAGCACGAGACAGGGTTCCTACGAGCAGTACTTC,CASTRQGSYEQYF
once,TRBV6-6,15,TRBJ2-2,TRBD2,TGTGCCAGCAGTTACGGCGGGGGGCCAACCGGGGAGCTGTTTTTT,CASSYGGGPTGELFF
NA,TRBV4-1,16,TRBJ2-3,NA,TGCGCCAGCAGCCAGATGTACGGGGGGCGGGCAGATACGCAGTATTTT,CASSQMYGGRADTQYF
NA,TRBV15,16,TRBJ1-3,TRBD1,TGTGCCACCAGCAGAGATCGGACAGGGTCTGGAAACACCATATATTTT,CATSRDRTGSGNTIYF
NA,TRBV5-1,15,TRBJ2-7,TRBD1,TGCGCCAGCGGTGCAGACAGGGTACCCTTCTCGGAGCAGTACTTC,CASGADRVPFSEQYF
NA,TRBV10-3,11,TRBJ2-5,NA,TGTGCCATATCTTACCAAGAGACCCAGTACTTC,CAISYQETQYF
NA,TRBV19,13,TRBJ1-2,TRBD1,TGTGCCGGCTCCCCGGGGACAGGCTATGGCTACACCTTC,CAGSPGTGYGYTF
NA,TRBV6-1,15,TRBJ1-1,NA,TGTGCCAGCAGTGAAAGATGGGGGCTTAGCACTGAAGCTTTCTTT,CASSERWGLSTEAFF
NA,TRBV5-1,14,TRBJ1-3,TRBD1,TGCGCCAGCAGCATACAGACAGGGGGAAACACCATATATTTT,CASSIQTGGNTIYF